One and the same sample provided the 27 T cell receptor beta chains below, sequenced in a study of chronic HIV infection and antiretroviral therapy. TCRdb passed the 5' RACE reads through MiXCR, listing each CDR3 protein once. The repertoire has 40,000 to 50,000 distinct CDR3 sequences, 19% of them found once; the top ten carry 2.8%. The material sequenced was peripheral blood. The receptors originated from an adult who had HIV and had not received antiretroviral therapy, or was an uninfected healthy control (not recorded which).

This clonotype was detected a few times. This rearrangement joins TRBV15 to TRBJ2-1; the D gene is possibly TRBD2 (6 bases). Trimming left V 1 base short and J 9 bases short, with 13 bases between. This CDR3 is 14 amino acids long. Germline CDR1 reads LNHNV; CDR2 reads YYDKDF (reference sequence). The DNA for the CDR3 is TGTGCCACCAGCAGAGGGGAACGGGAGCTTGAGCAGTTCTTC. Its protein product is CATSRGERELEQFF.

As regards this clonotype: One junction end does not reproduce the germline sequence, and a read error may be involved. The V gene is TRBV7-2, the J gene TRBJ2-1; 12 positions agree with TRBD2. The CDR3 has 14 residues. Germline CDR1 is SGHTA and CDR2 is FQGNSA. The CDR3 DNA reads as TGTGCCAGCAGCCTAGCGGGAGGGTTTGATGAGCAGTTCTTC. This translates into CASSLAGGFDEQFF.

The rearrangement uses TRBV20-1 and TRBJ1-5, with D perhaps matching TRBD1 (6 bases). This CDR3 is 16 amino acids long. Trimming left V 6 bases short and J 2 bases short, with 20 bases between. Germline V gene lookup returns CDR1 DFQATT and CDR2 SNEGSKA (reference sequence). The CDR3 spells CSALPLGRGGNQPQHF. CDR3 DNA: TGCAGTGCCCTCCCCCTCGGCAGGGGCGGCAATCAGCCCCAGCATTTT.

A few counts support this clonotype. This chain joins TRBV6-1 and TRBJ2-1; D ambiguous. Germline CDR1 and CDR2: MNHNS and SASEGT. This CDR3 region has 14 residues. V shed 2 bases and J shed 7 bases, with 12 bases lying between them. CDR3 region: CASSELRVVNEQFF. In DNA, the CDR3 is TGTGCCAGCAGTGAACTGCGCGTGGTAAATGAGCAGTTCTTC.

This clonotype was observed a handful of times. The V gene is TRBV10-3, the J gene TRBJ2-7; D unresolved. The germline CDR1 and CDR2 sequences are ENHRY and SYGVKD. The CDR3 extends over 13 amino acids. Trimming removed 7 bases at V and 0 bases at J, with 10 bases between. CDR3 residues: CAINSGSSYEQYF. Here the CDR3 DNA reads TGTGCCATCAATTCCGGGTCCTCCTACGAGCAGTACTTC.

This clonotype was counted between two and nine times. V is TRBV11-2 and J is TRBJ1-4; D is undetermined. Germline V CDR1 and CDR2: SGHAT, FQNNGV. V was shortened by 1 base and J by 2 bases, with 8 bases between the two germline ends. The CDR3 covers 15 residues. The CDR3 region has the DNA TGTGCCAGCAGCTTAGGGCGCGGCACTAATGAAAAACTGTTTTTT. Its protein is CASSLGRGTNEKLFF.

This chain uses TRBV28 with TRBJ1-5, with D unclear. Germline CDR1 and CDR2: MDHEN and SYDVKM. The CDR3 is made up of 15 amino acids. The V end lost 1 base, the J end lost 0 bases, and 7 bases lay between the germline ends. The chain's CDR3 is CASSLSSNSNQPQHF. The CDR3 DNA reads TGTGCCAGCAGTTTATCCTCCAATAGCAATCAGCCCCAGCATTTT.

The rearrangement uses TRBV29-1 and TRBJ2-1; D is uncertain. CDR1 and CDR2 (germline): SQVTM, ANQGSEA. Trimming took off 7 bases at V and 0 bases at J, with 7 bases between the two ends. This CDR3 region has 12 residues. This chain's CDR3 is CSAQDSYNEQFF. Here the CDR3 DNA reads TGCAGCGCTCAAGACTCCTACAATGAGCAGTTCTTC.

CDR3 residues: CSAGDPLAGGAHEQFF. CDR3 DNA sequence: TGCAGTGCTGGGGACCCTCTAGCGGGTGGCGCCCATGAGCAGTTCTTC. The rearrangement links TRBV20-1 to TRBJ2-1, with 8 bases identical to TRBD2. This CDR3 has 16 amino acids. The V and J ends lost 5 bases and 8 bases, in that order; junction bases with no gene match: 17. In germline, CDR1 is DFQATT, CDR2 SNEGSKA (reference sequence).

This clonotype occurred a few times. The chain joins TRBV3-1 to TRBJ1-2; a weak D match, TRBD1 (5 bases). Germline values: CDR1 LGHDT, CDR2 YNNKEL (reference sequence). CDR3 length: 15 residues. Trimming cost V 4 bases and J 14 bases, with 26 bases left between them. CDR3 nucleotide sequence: TGTGCCAGCAGCCTGCATGGGGCCGAACTATGGCTACGGACCTTC. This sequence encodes CASSLHGAELWLRTF.

CDR3 sequence (DNA): TGCAGCGTGGGGACGCGGCTTGAAGCTTTCTTT. This codes for CSVGTRLEAFF. The rearrangement links TRBV29-1 to TRBJ1-1, with TRBD1 as a possible D gene (5 bases). This CDR3 is built from 11 residues. With 6 bases removed from V and 7 bases from J, the gap between germline ends came to 12 bases. The germline CDR1 and CDR2 sequences are SQVTM and ANQGSEA.

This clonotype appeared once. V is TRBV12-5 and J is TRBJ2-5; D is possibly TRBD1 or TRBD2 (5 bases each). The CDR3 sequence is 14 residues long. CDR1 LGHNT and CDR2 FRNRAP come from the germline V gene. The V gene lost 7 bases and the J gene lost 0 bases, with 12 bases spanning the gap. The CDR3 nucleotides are TGTGCTAGTGTCTTGGGACGTAACCAAGAGACCCAGTACTTC. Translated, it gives CASVLGRNQETQYF.

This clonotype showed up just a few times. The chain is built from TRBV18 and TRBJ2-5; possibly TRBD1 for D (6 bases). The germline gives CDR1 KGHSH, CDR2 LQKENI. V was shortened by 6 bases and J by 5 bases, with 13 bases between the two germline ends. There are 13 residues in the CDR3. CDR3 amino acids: CASSRTGIETQYF. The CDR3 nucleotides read TGTGCCAGCTCGCGCACAGGGATCGAGACCCAGTACTTC.

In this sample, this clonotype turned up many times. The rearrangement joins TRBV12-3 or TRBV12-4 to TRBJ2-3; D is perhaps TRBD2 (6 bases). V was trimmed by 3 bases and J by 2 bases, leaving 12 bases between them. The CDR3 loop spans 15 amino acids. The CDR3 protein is CASSLRAGITDTQYF. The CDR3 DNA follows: TGTGCCAGCAGTTTGAGGGCGGGAATCACAGATACGCAGTATTTT.

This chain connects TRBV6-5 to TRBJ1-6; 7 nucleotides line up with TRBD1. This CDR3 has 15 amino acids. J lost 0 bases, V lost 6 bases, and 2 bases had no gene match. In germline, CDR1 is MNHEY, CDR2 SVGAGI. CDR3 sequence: CASRQGSSYNSPLHF. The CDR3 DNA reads TGTGCCAGCAGACAGGGGAGCTCCTATAATTCACCCCTCCACTTT.

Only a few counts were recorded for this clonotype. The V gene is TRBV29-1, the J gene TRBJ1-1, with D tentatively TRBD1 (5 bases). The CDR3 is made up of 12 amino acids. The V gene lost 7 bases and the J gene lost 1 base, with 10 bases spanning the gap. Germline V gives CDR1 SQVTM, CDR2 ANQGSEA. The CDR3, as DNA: TGCAGCGCCGGGACCGCGAACACTGAAGCTTTCTTT. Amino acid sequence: CSAGTANTEAFF.

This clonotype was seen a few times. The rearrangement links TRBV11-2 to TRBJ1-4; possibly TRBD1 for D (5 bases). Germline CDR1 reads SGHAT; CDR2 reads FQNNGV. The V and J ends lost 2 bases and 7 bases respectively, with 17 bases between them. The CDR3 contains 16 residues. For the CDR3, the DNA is TGTGCCAGCAGCTTAAATCGAGGGCAGGGAGGTGAAAAACTGTTTTTT. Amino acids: CASSLNRGQGGEKLFF.

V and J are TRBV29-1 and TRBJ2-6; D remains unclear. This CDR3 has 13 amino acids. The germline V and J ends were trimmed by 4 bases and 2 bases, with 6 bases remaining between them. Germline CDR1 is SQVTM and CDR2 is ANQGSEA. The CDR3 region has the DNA TGCAGCGTTGGAGGAACTGGGGCCAACGTCCTGACTTTC. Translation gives CSVGGTGANVLTF.

CDR3 in DNA: TGTGCCAGCAGTTTATGGGGGACTAGCGGGCTTAACACCGGGGAGCTGTTTTTT. Protein product: CASSLWGTSGLNTGELFF. The V call is TRBV27, the J call TRBJ2-2; 12 bases line up with TRBD2. Germline V gives CDR1 MNHEY, CDR2 SMNVEV (reference sequence). There are 18 residues in the CDR3. V lost 1 base to trimming and J lost 2 bases; unmatched junction nucleotides: 5.

The CDR3 nucleotides are TGTGCCAGCAGCTTAGCTCTAGCGGGAGGGCCTTCTGAGCAGTTCTTC. Protein sequence: CASSLALAGGPSEQFF. The chain uses TRBV11-3 and TRBJ2-1; 12 bases map to TRBD2. V trimming: 1 base; J trimming: 9 bases; junction bases outside the gene matches: 7. The CDR3 runs to 16 residues. In germline, CDR1 is SGHNT, CDR2 YENEEA.

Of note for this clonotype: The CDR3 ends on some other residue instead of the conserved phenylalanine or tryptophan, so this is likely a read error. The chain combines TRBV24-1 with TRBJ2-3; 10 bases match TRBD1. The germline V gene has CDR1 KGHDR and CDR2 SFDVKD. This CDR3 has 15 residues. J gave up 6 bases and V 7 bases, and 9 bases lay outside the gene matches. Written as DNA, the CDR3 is TGTGCCACCAGCACTCCGGGACAGGGGCTGGATACGCAGTATTAT. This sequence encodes CATSTPGQGLDTQYY.

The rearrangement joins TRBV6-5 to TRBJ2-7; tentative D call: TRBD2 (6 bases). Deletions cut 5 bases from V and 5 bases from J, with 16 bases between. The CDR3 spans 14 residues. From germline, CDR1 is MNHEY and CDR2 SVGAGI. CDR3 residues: CASSGNRRANEQYF. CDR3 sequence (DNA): TGTGCCAGCAGTGGTAATCGGAGGGCCAACGAGCAGTACTTC.

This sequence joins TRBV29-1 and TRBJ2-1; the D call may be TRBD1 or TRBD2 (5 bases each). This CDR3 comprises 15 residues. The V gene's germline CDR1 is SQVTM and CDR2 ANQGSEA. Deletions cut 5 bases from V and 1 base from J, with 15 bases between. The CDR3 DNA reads TGCAGCGTTACCGGGACCAGTTCATCCTACAATGAGCAGTTCTTC. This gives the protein CSVTGTSSSYNEQFF.

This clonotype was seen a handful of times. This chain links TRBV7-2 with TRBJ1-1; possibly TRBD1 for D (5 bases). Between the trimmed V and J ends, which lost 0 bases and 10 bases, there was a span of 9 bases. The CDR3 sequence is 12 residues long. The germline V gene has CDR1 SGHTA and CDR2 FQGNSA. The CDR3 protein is CASSLANRRAFF. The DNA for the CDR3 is TGTGCCAGCAGCTTAGCGAACAGGAGAGCTTTCTTT.

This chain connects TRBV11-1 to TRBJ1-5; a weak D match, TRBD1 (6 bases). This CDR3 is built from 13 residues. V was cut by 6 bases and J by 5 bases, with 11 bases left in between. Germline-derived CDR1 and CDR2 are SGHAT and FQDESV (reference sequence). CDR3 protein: CASSMDSHQPQHF. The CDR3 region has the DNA TGTGCCAGCAGTATGGACAGCCATCAGCCCCAGCATTTT.

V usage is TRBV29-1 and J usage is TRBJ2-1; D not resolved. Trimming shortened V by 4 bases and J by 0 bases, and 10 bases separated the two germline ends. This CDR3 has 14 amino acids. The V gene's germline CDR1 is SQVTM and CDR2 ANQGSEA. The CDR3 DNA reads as TGCAGCGTTGGGTGGGCTAGCTCCTACAATGAGCAGTTCTTC. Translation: CSVGWASSYNEQFF.

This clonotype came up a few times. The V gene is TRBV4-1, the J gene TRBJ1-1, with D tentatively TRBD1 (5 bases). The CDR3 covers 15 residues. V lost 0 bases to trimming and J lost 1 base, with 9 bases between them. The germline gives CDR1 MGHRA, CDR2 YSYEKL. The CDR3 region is CASSQDHRPNTEAFF. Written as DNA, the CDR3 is TGCGCCAGCAGCCAAGATCACAGGCCGAACACTGAAGCTTTCTTT.